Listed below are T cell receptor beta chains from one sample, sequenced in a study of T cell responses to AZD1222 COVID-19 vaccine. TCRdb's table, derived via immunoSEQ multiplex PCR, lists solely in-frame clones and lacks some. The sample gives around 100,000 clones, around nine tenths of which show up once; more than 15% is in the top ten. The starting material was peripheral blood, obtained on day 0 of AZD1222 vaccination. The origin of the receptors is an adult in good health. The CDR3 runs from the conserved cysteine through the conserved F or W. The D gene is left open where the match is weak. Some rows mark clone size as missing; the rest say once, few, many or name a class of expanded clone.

cdr3_aa: CASSLARDGWKLFF; cdr3_nt: TGTGCCAGCAGCTTAGCCAGGGACGGGTGGAAACTGTTTTTT; j_call: TRBJ1-4; clone_size: -; d_call: -; v_call: TRBV11-2
cdr3_aa: CASRPQGAPLYEQYF; cdr3_nt: TGTGCCAGCAGACCTCAGGGGGCGCCCCTGTACGAGCAGTACTTC; j_call: TRBJ2-7; clone_size: -; d_call: TRBD1; v_call: TRBV5-6
cdr3_aa: CASSLGQGASYEQYF; cdr3_nt: TGTGCCAGCAGCCTGGGACAGGGGGCTTCCTACGAGCAGTACTTC; j_call: TRBJ2-7; clone_size: -; d_call: TRBD1; v_call: TRBV27
cdr3_aa: CASSLGYEQYF; cdr3_nt: TGTGCCAGCAGCTTGGGTTACGAGCAGTACTTC; j_call: TRBJ2-7; clone_size: -; d_call: -; v_call: TRBV5-6
cdr3_aa: CASSFDFNSPLHF; cdr3_nt: TGCGCCAGCAGCTTCGACTTTAATTCACCCCTCCACTTT; j_call: TRBJ1-6; clone_size: -; d_call: -; v_call: TRBV5-1
cdr3_aa: CASSVTDREGYGYTF; cdr3_nt: TGTGCCAGCAGCGTGACGGACAGGGAAGGGTATGGCTACACCTTC; j_call: TRBJ1-2; clone_size: -; d_call: TRBD1; v_call: TRBV9
cdr3_aa: CSVEDNSGGETQYF; cdr3_nt: TGCAGCGTTGAAGATAATAGCGGGGGAGAGACCCAGTACTTC; j_call: TRBJ2-5; clone_size: once; d_call: TRBD2; v_call: TRBV29-1
cdr3_aa: CAISESPGANTEAFF; cdr3_nt: TGTGCCATCAGTGAGTCGCCAGGGGCGAACACTGAAGCTTTCTTT; j_call: TRBJ1-1; clone_size: once; d_call: -; v_call: TRBV10-3
cdr3_aa: CASSLVSSGGFTSTDTQYF; cdr3_nt: TGCGCCAGCAGCTTGGTGTCTAGCGGGGGCTTTACTAGCACAGATACGCAGTATTTT; j_call: TRBJ2-3; clone_size: once; d_call: TRBD2; v_call: TRBV5-1
cdr3_aa: CASSLQVAEGRYTQYF; cdr3_nt: TGCGCCAGCAGCTTGCAAGTCGCGGAGGGGAGGTATACGCAGTATTTT; j_call: TRBJ2-3; clone_size: -; d_call: -; v_call: TRBV5-1
cdr3_aa: CAWSLARVTSPLHF; cdr3_nt: TGTGCCTGGAGTCTGGCCCGGGTTACTTCACCCCTCCACTTT; j_call: TRBJ1-6; clone_size: -; d_call: -; v_call: TRBV30
cdr3_aa: CASSTGLGDSPLHF; cdr3_nt: TGCGCCAGCAGCACAGGACTCGGTGATTCACCCCTCCACTTT; j_call: TRBJ1-6; clone_size: -; d_call: -; v_call: TRBV5-1
cdr3_aa: CASKGLAGAYEQYF; cdr3_nt: TGTGCCAGCAAAGGACTAGCGGGTGCTTACGAGCAGTACTTC; j_call: TRBJ2-7; clone_size: -; d_call: TRBD2; v_call: TRBV2
cdr3_aa: CATRLAGEQETQYF; cdr3_nt: TGTGCCACCAGACTAGCGGGGGAGCAAGAGACCCAGTACTTC; j_call: TRBJ2-5; clone_size: -; d_call: TRBD2; v_call: TRBV10-3
cdr3_aa: CASSIPIGGVNTEAFF; cdr3_nt: TGTGCCAGCAGTATACCTATCGGGGGGGTGAACACTGAAGCTTTCTTT; j_call: TRBJ1-1; clone_size: -; d_call: -; v_call: TRBV28
cdr3_aa: CAWTGDKPYEQYF; cdr3_nt: TGTGCCTGGACAGGAGATAAACCCTACGAGCAGTACTTC; j_call: TRBJ2-7; clone_size: -; d_call: TRBD1; v_call: TRBV2
cdr3_aa: CASSQGEGSTDTQYF; cdr3_nt: TGCGCCAGCAGCCAAGGTGAGGGGAGCACAGATACGCAGTATTTT; j_call: TRBJ2-3; clone_size: once; d_call: -; v_call: TRBV4-1
cdr3_aa: CASSRTGGSYGYTF; cdr3_nt: TGCGCCAGCAGCCGAACAGGGGGCAGCTATGGCTACACCTTC; j_call: TRBJ1-2; clone_size: -; d_call: TRBD1; v_call: TRBV4-1
cdr3_aa: CASRSRQGELYTF; cdr3_nt: TGTGCCAGCAGGTCCCGACAGGGAGAACTCTACACCTTC; j_call: TRBJ1-2; clone_size: -; d_call: TRBD1; v_call: TRBV12-3/TRBV12-4
cdr3_aa: CASSQVRGNTNEKLFF; cdr3_nt: TGTGCCAGCAGCCAAGTGAGGGGGAACACTAATGAAAAACTGTTTTTT; j_call: TRBJ1-4; clone_size: -; d_call: -; v_call: TRBV4-2
cdr3_aa: CASSQDRGAGGMTAKNIQYF; cdr3_nt: TGCGCCAGCAGCCAAGATCGGGGGGCGGGAGGTATGACGGCCAAAAACATTCAGTACTTC; j_call: TRBJ2-4; clone_size: -; d_call: TRBD2; v_call: TRBV4-1
cdr3_aa: CSPLKGDGYTF; cdr3_nt: TGCAGCCCCCTCAAGGGAGATGGCTACACCTTC; j_call: TRBJ1-2; clone_size: -; d_call: -; v_call: TRBV20-1
cdr3_aa: CASSNNDRGRDRPQHF; cdr3_nt: TGTGCCAGTAGTAATAACGACAGGGGGCGAGATCGGCCCCAGCATTTT; j_call: TRBJ1-5; clone_size: -; d_call: TRBD1; v_call: TRBV19
cdr3_aa: CSASTSGSPTGELFF; cdr3_nt: TGCAGTGCTAGTACTAGCGGGAGCCCAACCGGGGAGCTGTTTTTT; j_call: TRBJ2-2; clone_size: -; d_call: TRBD2; v_call: TRBV20-1
cdr3_aa: CAWGELLQPQHF; cdr3_nt: TGTGCCTGGGGGGAACTCTTACAGCCCCAGCATTTT; j_call: TRBJ1-5; clone_size: few; d_call: -; v_call: TRBV30
cdr3_aa: CATSPQPPGLAGRSYEQYF; cdr3_nt: TGTGCCACCAGTCCTCAACCCCCGGGACTAGCGGGGCGCTCCTACGAGCAGTACTTC; j_call: TRBJ2-7; clone_size: -; d_call: TRBD2; v_call: TRBV24-1
cdr3_aa: CASSRQGDSNQPQHF; cdr3_nt: TGTGCCAGCAGCCGACAGGGGGATTCCAATCAGCCCCAGCATTTT; j_call: TRBJ1-5; clone_size: few; d_call: TRBD1; v_call: TRBV6-6
cdr3_aa: CASSLGQAINSPLHF; cdr3_nt: TGTGCCAGCAGCTTAGGACAGGCGATTAATTCACCCCTCCACTTT; j_call: TRBJ1-6; clone_size: few; d_call: -; v_call: TRBV7-9
cdr3_aa: CSASLFRGTWYEQYF; cdr3_nt: TGCAGTGCTAGTTTGTTTCGGGGAACCTGGTACGAGCAGTACTTC; j_call: TRBJ2-7; clone_size: -; d_call: -; v_call: TRBV20-1
cdr3_aa: CASSLTSNGYTF; cdr3_nt: TGTGCCAGCAGTTTAACCTCTAATGGCTACACCTTC; j_call: TRBJ1-2; clone_size: few; d_call: -; v_call: TRBV12-3/TRBV12-4
cdr3_aa: CAGGRTSGNTGELFF; cdr3_nt: TGTGCCGGGGGGAGGACTAGCGGAAACACCGGGGAGCTGTTTTTT; j_call: TRBJ2-2; clone_size: -; d_call: TRBD2; v_call: TRBV6-5
cdr3_aa: CASSQVESTEAFF; cdr3_nt: TGTGCCAGCAGCCAAGTAGAGTCCACTGAAGCTTTCTTT; j_call: TRBJ1-1; clone_size: -; d_call: -; v_call: TRBV3-1/TRBV3-2
cdr3_aa: CASSQQDSNQPQHF; cdr3_nt: TGTGCCAGCAGCCAACAGGACAGCAATCAGCCCCAGCATTTT; j_call: TRBJ1-5; clone_size: -; d_call: -; v_call: TRBV3-1/TRBV3-2
cdr3_aa: CASSQFWISNQPQHF; cdr3_nt: TGCGCCAGCAGCCAATTTTGGATTAGCAATCAGCCCCAGCATTTT; j_call: TRBJ1-5; clone_size: once; d_call: -; v_call: TRBV4-1
cdr3_aa: CASTLEGRGYSNQPQHF; cdr3_nt: TGTGCCAGTACCTTGGAGGGGAGGGGTTATAGCAATCAGCCCCAGCATTTT; j_call: TRBJ1-5; clone_size: -; d_call: -; v_call: TRBV19
cdr3_aa: CASSGQGTYEQYF; cdr3_nt: TGTGCCAGCAGTGGACAGGGCACCTACGAGCAGTACTTC; j_call: TRBJ2-7; clone_size: -; d_call: TRBD1; v_call: TRBV2
cdr3_aa: CASSPRTTHRDTQYF; cdr3_nt: TGTGCCAGCAGCCCCCGGACTACCCACCGGGATACGCAGTATTTT; j_call: TRBJ2-3; clone_size: -; d_call: -; v_call: TRBV9
cdr3_aa: CASSLEGPSSGNTIYF; cdr3_nt: TGCGCCAGCAGCTTGGAGGGTCCCAGCTCTGGAAACACCATATATTTT; j_call: TRBJ1-3; clone_size: once; d_call: -; v_call: TRBV5-1
cdr3_aa: CASSSSDRGRGGYTF; cdr3_nt: TGTGCCAGCAGCTCATCGGACAGGGGGCGAGGGGGCTACACCTTC; j_call: TRBJ1-2; clone_size: -; d_call: TRBD1; v_call: TRBV7-6
cdr3_aa: CATQTSGSVNEQYF; cdr3_nt: TGTGCCACCCAAACCAGCGGGAGTGTGAACGAGCAGTACTTC; j_call: TRBJ2-7; clone_size: -; d_call: TRBD2; v_call: TRBV19
cdr3_aa: CASSLTSGSSYEQYF; cdr3_nt: TGTGCCAGCAGCTTAACTAGCGGATCGTCCTACGAGCAGTACTTC; j_call: TRBJ2-7; clone_size: -; d_call: TRBD2; v_call: TRBV5-4
cdr3_aa: CASSEAAQVASGANVLTF; cdr3_nt: TGTGCCAGCAGTGAAGCCGCGCAGGTGGCTTCTGGGGCCAACGTCCTGACTTTC; j_call: TRBJ2-6; clone_size: -; d_call: -; v_call: TRBV2
cdr3_aa: CASSLGLADYNEQFF; cdr3_nt: TGCGCCAGCAGCTTGGGACTAGCGGACTACAATGAGCAGTTCTTC; j_call: TRBJ2-1; clone_size: -; d_call: TRBD2; v_call: TRBV5-1
cdr3_aa: CSVLKRLNTEAFF; cdr3_nt: TGCAGCGTTTTAAAGAGATTGAACACTGAAGCTTTCTTT; j_call: TRBJ1-1; clone_size: -; d_call: -; v_call: TRBV29-1
cdr3_aa: CASSVDRMGGRQFF; cdr3_nt: TGTGCCAGCAGCGTAGATCGGATGGGGGGGCGCCAGTTCTTC; j_call: TRBJ2-1; clone_size: -; d_call: -; v_call: TRBV9
cdr3_aa: CASRRETEAFF; cdr3_nt: TGTGCCAGCAGGAGGGAGACTGAAGCTTTCTTT; j_call: TRBJ1-1; clone_size: -; d_call: -; v_call: TRBV2
cdr3_aa: CASSLAVGVYEQYF; cdr3_nt: TGTGCCAGCAGCTTAGCCGTAGGAGTATACGAGCAGTACTTC; j_call: TRBJ2-7; clone_size: -; d_call: -; v_call: TRBV11-2
cdr3_aa: CASSLESGNTEAFF; cdr3_nt: TGTGCCAGCAGTCTAGAGTCGGGAAACACTGAAGCTTTCTTT; j_call: TRBJ1-1; clone_size: -; d_call: -; v_call: TRBV11-1
cdr3_aa: CASSLDFTEAFF; cdr3_nt: TGTGCCAGCAGCTTAGACTTCACTGAAGCTTTCTTT; j_call: TRBJ1-1; clone_size: -; d_call: -; v_call: TRBV7-2
cdr3_aa: CASREGWAGELFF; cdr3_nt: TGTGCCAGCAGAGAAGGGTGGGCCGGGGAGCTGTTTTTT; j_call: TRBJ2-2; clone_size: -; d_call: -; v_call: TRBV2
cdr3_aa: CASSQTSGTAFLGNEKLFF; cdr3_nt: TGTGCCAGCAGCCAAACCTCCGGGACCGCGTTTTTGGGTAATGAAAAACTGTTTTTT; j_call: TRBJ1-4; clone_size: -; d_call: -; v_call: TRBV3-1/TRBV3-2
cdr3_aa: CASSLENYGYTF; cdr3_nt: TGTGCCAGCAGCTTAGAGAACTATGGCTACACCTTC; j_call: TRBJ1-2; clone_size: once; d_call: -; v_call: TRBV7-9
cdr3_aa: CASSFSGSQETQYF; cdr3_nt: TGTGCCAGCAGCTTTAGCGGGTCACAAGAGACCCAGTACTTC; j_call: TRBJ2-5; clone_size: -; d_call: TRBD2; v_call: TRBV7-2
cdr3_aa: CASSQVGGENRLRNYEQYF; cdr3_nt: TGTGCCAGCAGCCAAGTTGGAGGGGAAAACAGATTAAGAAACTACGAGCAGTACTTC; j_call: TRBJ2-7; clone_size: -; d_call: -; v_call: TRBV3-1/TRBV3-2
cdr3_aa: CASSWERIYEQYF; cdr3_nt: TGTGCCAGCAGCTGGGAGCGGATCTACGAGCAGTACTTC; j_call: TRBJ2-7; clone_size: -; d_call: -; v_call: TRBV12-3/TRBV12-4
cdr3_aa: CASSLQGTMNTEAFF; cdr3_nt: TGCGCCAGCAGTTTACAGGGGACCATGAACACTGAAGCTTTCTTT; j_call: TRBJ1-1; clone_size: -; d_call: TRBD1; v_call: TRBV5-1
cdr3_aa: CASSQEGAYEQYF; cdr3_nt: TGTGCCAGCAGCCAAGAAGGGGCCTACGAGCAGTACTTC; j_call: TRBJ2-7; clone_size: -; d_call: -; v_call: TRBV3-1/TRBV3-2